This entry lists 28 T cell receptor beta chains sequenced from one sample in a study of tumor and adjacent non-tumor tissue in lung cancer. No cell sorting was done before RNA was extracted from the tissue. This non-tumor lung sample came from over 3 cm beyond the tumor edge. TCRbeta libraries were built with three rounds of nested PCR, modified from ARM-PCR. TCRdb analysed the multiplex PCR reads with MiXCR anew, one entry per CDR3 protein. The sample holds more than 75,000 distinct CDR3 sequences, approximately 80% seen once. Input material: distant non-tumor lung tissue. The source of these receptors is a man aged 60 to 69 with small cell lung cancer.

The chain links TRBV6-5 to TRBJ2-1; TRBD2 matches 7 bases. The CDR3 runs to 16 residues. CDR1 MNHEY and CDR2 SVGAGI come from the germline V gene. V dropped 3 bases and J dropped 10; count of bases not matched to a gene: 15. CDR3 loop: CASSYEEWGGAGEQFF. The CDR3 DNA follows: TGTGCCAGCAGTTATGAGGAATGGGGGGGTGCCGGGGAGCAGTTCTTC.

The genes are TRBV19 and TRBJ2-1, with 7 nucleotides matching TRBD2. CDR3 length: 14 residues. Germline-derived CDR1 and CDR2 are LNHDA and SQIVND (reference sequence). With V trimmed by 7 bases and J by 9 bases, 12 bases remained unmatched. CDR3 protein: CASTSGLDTGEQFF. CDR3 in DNA: TGTGCCAGTACTTCCGGACTAGACACAGGTGAGCAGTTCTTC.

The chain has TRBV24-1 and TRBJ2-1; tentatively, D is TRBD2 (6 bases). The CDR3 has 18 residues. Germline V lookup: CDR1 KGHDR, CDR2 SFDVKD. Trimming took off 4 bases at V and 1 base at J, with 19 bases between the two ends. The CDR3 here is CATSDRLAGSGSYNEQFF. CDR3 sequence (DNA): TGTGCCACCAGTGACAGACTGGCGGGATCTGGTTCCTACAATGAGCAGTTCTTC.

In this sample, this clonotype turned up once. The rearrangement joins TRBV6-6 to TRBJ1-5; D remains unclear. The CDR3 covers 14 residues. Germline CDR1 and CDR2: MNHNY and SVGAGI (reference sequence). V was pared by 5 bases and J by 2 bases, with 10 bases between. DNA of the CDR3: TGTGCCAGCAGTCCAGCCGGACGCAATCAGCCCCAGCATTTT. This codes for CASSPAGRNQPQHF.

This clonotype appeared a single time. The junction departs from germline at one end; a sequencing error may be responsible. V is TRBV11-2 and J is TRBJ2-5, with a tentative D call TRBD2 (6 bases). Germline assignment: CDR1 SGHAT and CDR2 FQNNGV. This CDR3 contains 16 residues. CDR3 residues: CASSSLVLVGGETQYF. CDR3 coding DNA: TGTGCCAGCAGCTCCCTGGTACTAGTGGGAGGTGAGACACAGTACTTC.

In this sample, this clonotype turned up many times. In DNA form, the CDR3 reads TGCGCCAGCAGCCAAGACACGACCCCCCAGGGGGCACGCTCTCAGTTCTTC. Protein product: CASSQDTTPQGARSQFF. V is TRBV4-1 and J is TRBJ2-1; 8 bases are shared with TRBD1. Germline CDR1 reads MGHRA; CDR2 reads YSYEKL. Unmatched junction bases numbered 17, after V lost 0 bases and J lost 13 bases. The CDR3 is 17 residues long.

This chain joins TRBV6-2 or TRBV6-3 and TRBJ2-1; D is possibly TRBD2 (6 bases). The CDR3 extends over 14 amino acids. CDR1 is MNHEY, CDR2 SVGEGT, per germline. The V gene lost 11 bases and the J gene lost 6 bases, with 20 bases spanning the gap. In DNA form, the CDR3 reads TGTGCCTGTGGCGGGACTGAGATGTCCAATGAGCAGTTCTTC. Translation: CACGGTEMSNEQFF.

With regard to this clonotype: An end of the junction differs from the germline gene, which may be a read error. The chain uses TRBV5-6 and TRBJ2-7; D ambiguous. The CDR3 sequence is 15 residues long. Germline CDR1 and CDR2: SGHDT and YYEEEE. The CDR3 DNA sequence: TGTGCCAGCTGCTTGGGCCAGACCAACTCTTACGAGCAGTACTTC. Protein sequence: CASCLGQTNSYEQYF.

This clonotype was recorded only once. The CDR3 end shows no conserved phenylalanine or tryptophan, and so a read error is likely. The chain couples TRBV5-4 to TRBJ2-1, with TRBD2 matching over 7 bases. The germline gives CDR1 SGHNT, CDR2 YYREEE (reference sequence). J gave up 6 bases and V 8 bases, and 8 bases lay outside the gene matches. The CDR3 runs to 13 residues. The CDR3 loop reads CASSGWASNEQFL. In DNA form, the CDR3 reads TGTGCCAGTAGCGGGTGGGCCAGCAATGAGCAGTTCTTG.

As to this clonotype: A much larger clone is a single base away; this may be a read error. This sequence joins TRBV5-1 and TRBJ1-1; D might be TRBD1 (6 bases). The CDR3 contains 15 residues. Per the germline V gene, CDR1 is SGHRS and CDR2 is YFSETQ. CDR3 DNA sequence: TGCGCCAGCAGCTTTTCACAGGGATTGAACACTGAAACTTTCTTT. This codes for CASSFSQGLNTETFF.

This chain links TRBV28 with TRBJ2-1, with 11 bases matching TRBD2. The germline CDR1 and CDR2 sequences are MDHEN and SYDVKM. The CDR3 consists of 15 residues. With V trimmed by 8 bases and J by 6 bases, 9 bases remained unmatched. CDR3 in DNA: TGTGCCAGCGGTACACTAGCGGGAGCCCTCAATGAGCAGTTCTTC. This sequence encodes CASGTLAGALNEQFF.

This chain joins TRBV28 and TRBJ2-7; perhaps TRBD2 as D (6 bases). The germline CDR1 and CDR2 sequences are MDHEN and SYDVKM. The V end was cut by 2 bases, the J end by 5 bases, with 22 bases between. CDR3 length: 17 amino acids. DNA of the CDR3: TGTGCCAGCAGTTTAGTTGTGGCGGGACCGTATATGAACGAGCAGTACTTC. Its translation: CASSLVVAGPYMNEQYF.

Notes on this clonotype: Sequence at one end of the junction differs from germline and may be a read error. This chain connects TRBV11-3 to TRBJ2-2; D possibly matches TRBD1 or TRBD2 (5 bases each). This CDR3 is built from 19 residues. The germline V gene encodes CDR1 SGHNT and CDR2 YENEEA. CDR3 coding DNA: TGTGCCAGCAGTCGTGATGAAACGGGACCAGTGGGTCGCACCGGGGAGCTGTCTTTT. It codes for CASSRDETGPVGRTGELSF.

This clonotype is medium-sized. The chain couples TRBV6-2 or TRBV6-3 to TRBJ2-4; perhaps TRBD2 as D (5 bases). Germline V gives CDR1 MNHEY, CDR2 SVGEGT. The V and J ends lost 6 bases and 0 bases respectively, with 15 bases between them. The CDR3 extends over 16 amino acids. The CDR3 reads CASSYRTDLAKNIQYF. CDR3 DNA sequence: TGTGCCAGCAGCTATCGGACTGACCTAGCCAAAAACATTCAGTACTTC.

As concerns this clonotype: This may be a read error, as it is one base from a much larger clone. The chain recombines TRBV5-4 with TRBJ2-2; D tentatively reads TRBD1 or TRBD2 (6 bases each). Germline CDR1 reads SGHNT; CDR2 reads YYREEE (reference sequence). This CDR3 is built from 17 residues. The V gene lost 4 bases and the J gene lost 1 base, with 17 bases spanning the gap. The CDR3 coding sequence is TGTGCCAGCAGCGCCGAGGTGGGGGGCAGGAACACCGGGGAGCTGTTTTTT. It yields the protein CASSAEVGGRNTGELFF. Based on the CDR3 plus reference TRBV5-4 and TRBJ2-2, the full variable domain is ETGVTQSPTHLIKTRGQQVTLRCSSQSGHNTVSWYQQALGQGPQFIFQYYREEENGRGNFPPRFSGLQFPNYSSELNVNALELDDSALYLCASSAEVGGRNTGELFFGEGSRLTVL.

The V call is TRBV6-2 or TRBV6-3, the J call TRBJ1-1; TRBD1 might be the D (6 bases). V lost 6 bases, J lost 6 bases, and 14 bases lay in between. Germline V lookup: CDR1 MNHEY, CDR2 SVGEGT. The CDR3 spans 13 residues. CDR3 sequence (DNA): TGTGCCAGCAGACTGGACAGTTTCCCTGAAGCTTTCTTT. Its translation: CASRLDSFPEAFF.

Of note for this clonotype: A junction boundary mismatches the germline segment, possibly from a read error. The V and J genes are TRBV29-1 and TRBJ2-1; the match to TRBD2 covers 8 bases. CDR3 length equals 15 residues. Germline V gene data show CDR1 as SQVTM and CDR2 as ANQGSEA. The CDR3 DNA follows: TGCAGCGTCGTTTTACTAACGGGAGGGTACAATGATCAGTTATTC. Residues: CSVVLLTGGYNDQLF.

Concerning this clonotype: A read error may account for a junction end that differs from germline. This sequence joins TRBV19 and TRBJ1-2; TRBD1 matches 8 bases. The germline V gene encodes CDR1 LNHDA and CDR2 SQIVND (reference sequence). The CDR3 loop spans 14 amino acids. CDR3 sequence (DNA): TGTGCCAGTACTATGGGACAGGTCGGCTATGACTACACCTTC. Its protein product is CASTMGQVGYDYTF.

This clonotype was seen at least ten times. V usage is TRBV5-1 and J usage is TRBJ2-1; D ambiguous. CDR3 length: 13 amino acids. Trimming pared 0 bases from V and 8 bases from J, leaving 9 bases between. CDR1 is SGHRS, CDR2 YFSETQ, per germline. DNA of the CDR3: TGCGCCAGCAGCTTGGTTATGGATGATGAGCAGTTCTTC. Amino acid sequence: CASSLVMDDEQFF.

This clonotype was found a few times. Compared with germline, one end of the junction differs, possibly owing to a read error. The J gene is TRBJ2-7, the V gene TRBV6-2 or TRBV6-3, with TRBD2 matching over 9 bases. CDR3 length equals 14 residues. Germline lookup yields CDR1 MNHEY and CDR2 SVGEGT. This CDR3 reads CVSKIAGAPMEQHF. CDR3 nucleotides: TGTGTTAGCAAGATAGCGGGAGCCCCTATGGAGCAGCACTTC.

As for this clonotype: Germline and junction disagree at one end, which may indicate a read error. The genes are TRBV28 and TRBJ1-1; no definite D call. Germline-derived CDR1 and CDR2 are MDHEN and SYDVKM. The length of the CDR3 is 16 residues. This CDR3 reads CACSYLLELTNTEAFF. The CDR3 region has the DNA TGTGCCTGCAGTTACCTTTTGGAGCTCACGAACACTGAAGCTTTCTTT. Complete variable domain (other parts from reference TRBV28 and TRBJ1-1): DVKVTQSSRYLVKRTGEKVFLECVQDMDHENMFWYRQDPGLGLRLIYFSYDVKMKEKGDIPEGYSVSREKKERFSLILESASTNQTSMYLCACSYLLELTNTEAFFGQGTRLTVV.

This clonotype has only one observation. A junction end diverges from the germline sequence, so it may reflect a read error. V gene TRBV29-1 combines with J gene TRBJ2-5; 8 bases fit TRBD2. This CDR3 region has 14 residues. CDR1 and CDR2 from the germline V gene are SQVTM and ANQGSEA. CDR3 residues: CTVDVHLAGETQYF. DNA of the CDR3: TGCACCGTTGATGTACATCTAGCGGGAGAGACCCAGTACTTC.

As to this clonotype: Sequence at one end of the junction differs from germline and may be a read error. The chain employs TRBV11-1 and TRBJ2-3, with TRBD2 matching 13 bases. The germline gives CDR1 SGHAT, CDR2 FQDESV (reference sequence). The CDR3 spans 18 residues. CDR3 sequence (DNA): TGTGCCAGTAGCTCCGGACTAGCGGGAGAGCCGGTGGCGGATACGCAGTGTTTT. Residues: CASSSGLAGEPVADTQCF.

About this clonotype itself: This clone may be a read error of a much larger clone one base away. This rearrangement joins TRBV20-1 to TRBJ2-3, with 9 bases lining up with TRBD2. From germline, CDR1 is DFQATT and CDR2 SNEGSKA (reference sequence). This CDR3 contains 16 residues. The CDR3 DNA follows: TGCAGTGATAGAGTCGGTAGCGGGAGAGGTGCAGATACGCAGTATTTT. Its translation: CSDRVGSGRGADTQYF.

This clonotype has just one count. The CDR3 carries no conserved terminal phenylalanine or tryptophan, so it likely arises from a read error. The chain combines TRBV6-1 with TRBJ1-6; the match to TRBD1 covers 7 bases. The V gene's germline CDR1 is MNHNS and CDR2 SASEGT. The V and J ends lost 5 bases and 3 bases, in that order; junction bases with no gene match: 10. There are 17 residues in the CDR3. The DNA of the CDR3 is TGTGCCAGCAGTAACACTCGGACAGGACTCTATAATTCACCCCTCCACTGT. This sequence encodes CASSNTRTGLYNSPLHC.

The chain employs TRBV10-3 and TRBJ2-2; TRBD2 aligns across 13 bases. The CDR3 spans 17 residues. CDR1 is ENHRY, CDR2 SYGVKD, per germline. J lost 15 bases, V lost 4 bases, and 17 bases had no gene match. CDR3 residues: CAISGSSGLAGAGDLFF. As DNA, the CDR3 is TGTGCCATCAGTGGAAGCTCAGGACTAGCGGGAGCCGGGGACTTGTTTTTT.

V is TRBV29-1 and J is TRBJ2-1; no reliable D call. This CDR3 contains 10 residues. From germline, CDR1 is SQVTM and CDR2 ANQGSEA. This CDR3 reads CGAASREQFF. The CDR3 DNA follows: TGCGGCGCCGCATCGAGAGAGCAGTTCTTC.

As for this clonotype: One end of the junction is discordant with germline, which a read error may explain. The chain employs TRBV11-2 and TRBJ1-6, with 8 nucleotides matching TRBD1. This CDR3 contains 13 residues. Germline V gene lookup returns CDR1 SGHAT and CDR2 FQNNGV. The CDR3 DNA is TGTGCCAACAGCGACGACAGGGGTCTGGCCCTCCACTTC. Its protein product is CANSDDRGLALHF.